Following are 24 T cell receptor beta chains from one sample sequenced in a study of blood T cells in healthy people across ages. The use of a sample-barcoded 5' primer and a J-beta primer mix characterized a second PCR of about 6 to 12 cycles. A single record per CDR3 protein comes from TCRdb applying MiXCR to the 5' RACE reads. Here the sample spans 750,000 to 850,000 distinct CDR3 sequences, about 25% being singletons. These sequences were also reported in another study, on T cells of mothers and their children.

Material: blood. Every receptor here comes from a boy younger than 18 in good health.

There are a few counts of this clonotype. A read error may account for a junction end that differs from germline. This chain links TRBV3-1 with TRBJ2-1; 8 bases agree with TRBD2. TRBJ2-5 explains the end of the DNA better; the J call may be wrong. The CDR3 spans 16 residues. Per the germline V gene, CDR1 is LGHDT and CDR2 is YNNKEL (reference sequence). This CDR3 reads CASSQPGGASRETQYF. The CDR3 nucleotides are TGCGCCAGCAGCCAGCCCGGGGGGGCTTCGCGGGAGACCCAGTACTTC.

Here the CDR3 reads CASSLARSYNEQFF. CDR3 DNA: TGTGCCAGCAGCTTAGCCCGCAGCTACAATGAGCAGTTCTTC. The chain is built from TRBV13 and TRBJ2-1; unclear D gene. The CDR3 totals 14 residues. V lost 1 base and J 3 bases, leaving 7 bases between the germline ends. CDR1 and CDR2 from the germline V gene are PRHDT and FYEKMQ (reference sequence).

This clonotype was picked up many times. The gene calls are TRBV29-1 and TRBJ2-5; TRBD2 might be the D (7 bases). The DNA end favors TRBJ2-1, so the J call may be wrong. The CDR3 runs to 12 residues. The germline CDR1 and CDR2 sequences are SQVTM and ANQGSEA. CDR3 region: CSVPWGGGEQFF. The DNA of the CDR3 is TGCAGCGTCCCCTGGGGGGGCGGGGAGCAGTTCTTC.

J is TRBJ2-5 and V is TRBV7-2, with TRBD2 matching 7 bases. The V segment lost 1 base and the J segment 7 bases; nucleotides outside the gene matches: 6. The CDR3 contains 14 residues. The germline V gene encodes CDR1 SGHTA and CDR2 FQGNSA. CDR3 DNA: TGTGCCAGCAGCTTAGGGGGCGGGGGTGCGACCCAGTACTTC. Translation: CASSLGGGGATQYF.

The chain couples TRBV3-1 to TRBJ2-3, with 12 bases that match TRBD2. CDR3 size: 17 residues. Per the germline V gene, CDR1 is LGHDT and CDR2 is YNNKEL (reference sequence). With V trimmed by 5 bases and J by 4 bases, 10 bases remained unmatched. CDR3: CASSIRTSGVDPDTQYF. The CDR3 DNA is TGTGCCAGCAGCATTCGGACTAGCGGGGTGGATCCAGATACGCAGTATTTT.

The rearrangement links TRBV15 to TRBJ1-2, with D tentatively TRBD1 (5 bases). Germline V gene data show CDR1 as LNHNV and CDR2 as YYDKDF (reference sequence). This CDR3 contains 15 residues. Trimming took off 0 bases at V and 4 bases at J, with 12 bases between the two ends. CDR3 nucleotides: TGTGCCACCAGCAGAGATTGGGGGGGAATCTATGGCTACACCTTC. Translated, it gives CATSRDWGGIYGYTF.

This clonotype has only a few counts. V and J are TRBV5-1 and TRBJ1-6, with 7 nucleotides matching TRBD1. Germline V gene sequence: CDR1 SGHRS, CDR2 YFSETQ. V shed 3 bases and J 10 bases; nucleotides not matched to a gene: 7. The CDR3 contains 14 residues. CDR3 bases: TGCGCCAGCAGCTATGGACAGGTGAAATCACCCCTCCACTTT. Protein product: CASSYGQVKSPLHF.

The chain links TRBV2 to TRBJ2-7, with 10 bases aligning to TRBD2. From germline, CDR1 is SNHLY and CDR2 FYNNEI. Unmatched junction bases numbered 11, after V lost 8 bases and J lost 1 base. The CDR3 runs to 16 residues. The CDR3 region has the DNA TGTGCCAGCCCGAGCGGGGGGGAAATGTTGTCCTACGAGCAGTACTTC. Its translation is CASPSGGEMLSYEQYF.

This clonotype turned up a few times. The V and J genes are TRBV27 and TRBJ2-6; D is possibly TRBD1 or TRBD2 (5 bases each). This CDR3 comprises 13 residues. The V and J ends lost 7 bases and 8 bases respectively, with 12 bases between them. CDR1 and CDR2 (germline): MNHEY, SMNVEV (reference sequence). Here the CDR3 reads CASKSSGPNVLTF. The CDR3 DNA sequence: TGTGCCAGCAAATCCTCGGGGCCCAACGTCCTGACTTTC.

This clonotype turned up a few times. The chain links TRBV18 to TRBJ1-5, with TRBD1 identical over 7 bases. Trimming removed 5 bases from V and 4 bases from J; junction bases left unmatched: 8. Germline V lookup: CDR1 KGHSH, CDR2 LQKENI. The CDR3 consists of 15 residues. DNA for the CDR3: TGTGCCAGCTCAATAGAGACAGGGCGGAATCAGCCCCAGCATTTT. Translation: CASSIETGRNQPQHF.

This clonotype turned up a few times. The chain couples TRBV7-6 to TRBJ2-7, with D unclear. The CDR3 has 15 residues. Trimming took 3 bases from V and 1 from J, leaving 13 bases between them. Germline values: CDR1 SGHVS, CDR2 FNYEAQ. The CDR3 DNA sequence: TGTGCCAGCAGCTTGAGTCGCTTAGGGTCCTACGAGCAGTACTTC. Its protein product is CASSLSRLGSYEQYF.

This chain uses TRBV7-2 with TRBJ1-1; D is uncertain. Germline V gene data show CDR1 as SGHTA and CDR2 as FQGNSA. Trimming shortened V by 2 bases and J by 0 bases, and 4 bases separated the two germline ends. The CDR3 spans 13 residues. The CDR3 bases are TGTGCCAGCAGCTTATATCTGAACACTGAAGCTTTCTTT. This sequence encodes CASSLYLNTEAFF.

This clonotype was counted only a few times. J is TRBJ2-4 and V is TRBV28; D remains unclear. V was pared by 3 bases and J by 0 bases, with 6 bases between. CDR1 and CDR2 from the germline V gene are MDHEN and SYDVKM. This CDR3 contains 14 residues. CDR3 region: CASSFTVAKNIQYF. Here the CDR3 DNA reads TGTGCCAGCAGTTTTACAGTAGCCAAAAACATTCAGTACTTC. Looking up the rest from reference TRBV28 and TRBJ2-4 gives the full variable domain: DVKVTQSSRYLVKRTGEKVFLECVQDMDHENMFWYRQDPGLGLRLIYFSYDVKMKEKGDIPEGYSVSREKKERFSLILESASTNQTSMYLCASSFTVAKNIQYFGAGTRLSVL.

This clonotype appeared a few times. The CDR3 coding sequence is TGCGCCAGCAGCTTACAGGGAGACTTTCAAGAGACCCAGTACTTC. Its translation: CASSLQGDFQETQYF. The genes are TRBV4-1 and TRBJ2-5; maybe TRBD1 (6 bases). The V and J ends lost 5 bases and 2 bases respectively, with 15 bases between them. CDR3 length: 15 amino acids. In germline, CDR1 is MGHRA, CDR2 YSYEKL.

This clonotype was counted only a few times. V gene TRBV20-1 combines with J gene TRBJ2-5; 11 bases align to TRBD2. Germline V lookup: CDR1 DFQATT, CDR2 SNEGSKA (reference sequence). The CDR3 length is 16 residues. After removal of 4 bases from V and 1 base from J, the junction contained 8 bases not matched to a gene. This CDR3 is CSATNRLAGPQETQYF. In DNA, the CDR3 is TGCAGTGCTACCAATCGACTAGCGGGGCCCCAAGAGACCCAGTACTTC.

The J gene is TRBJ2-3, the V gene TRBV28; a possible D gene is TRBD2 (5 bases). The CDR3 consists of 15 residues. From germline, CDR1 is MDHEN and CDR2 SYDVKM. Deletions cut 2 bases from V and 1 base from J, with 10 bases between. CDR3 amino acids: CASSLGWGGTDTQYF. CDR3 DNA: TGTGCCAGCAGTTTAGGGTGGGGAGGCACAGATACGCAGTATTTT.

In this sample, this clonotype turned up a few times. V usage is TRBV7-9 and J usage is TRBJ1-2; TRBD1 might be the D (5 bases). The CDR3 has 16 residues. The V end was cut by 4 bases, the J end by 5 bases, with 20 bases between. Germline V gene lookup returns CDR1 SEHNR and CDR2 FQNEAQ (reference sequence). CDR3 sequence reads: CASSSIWRGEAYGYTF. The CDR3 DNA reads as TGTGCCAGCAGCTCGATCTGGAGGGGTGAAGCTTATGGCTACACCTTC.

V and J are TRBV19 and TRBJ2-7, with D uncertain. Looked up from germline, CDR1 is LNHDA and CDR2 is SQIVND (reference sequence). Between the trimmed V and J ends, which lost 1 base and 3 bases, there was a span of 7 bases. This CDR3 contains 13 residues. CDR3 sequence: CASSIGWNYEQYF. DNA of the CDR3: TGTGCCAGTAGTATAGGTTGGAACTACGAGCAGTACTTC.

This clonotype has ten or more counts. This rearrangement joins TRBV25-1 to TRBJ2-7; the match to TRBD1 covers 9 bases. V shed 8 bases, J shed 4 bases, and the junction held 3 bases outside the gene matches. Germline CDR1 is MGHDK and CDR2 is SYGVNS. CDR3 length: 12 amino acids. CDR3 DNA: TGTGCCAGCGGGACAGGGATTTACGAGCAGTACTTC. This encodes CASGTGIYEQYF.

The chain uses TRBV6-4 and TRBJ1-6; D call uncertain. This CDR3 region has 15 residues. V dropped 0 bases and J dropped 7 bases, with 10 bases sitting between them. The germline V gene has CDR1 MRHNA and CDR2 SNTAGT. The CDR3 nucleotides read TGTGCCAGCAGTGACTCGACGGCAGCCAATTCACCCCTCCACTTT. This encodes CASSDSTAANSPLHF.

The genes are TRBV28 and TRBJ2-7; D is unresolved. Trimming took off 6 bases at V and 12 bases at J, with 12 bases between the two ends. The CDR3 consists of 10 residues. Germline assignment: CDR1 MDHEN and CDR2 SYDVKM. The CDR3 DNA follows: TGTGCCAGCAGCCGTTGGGGTATGTACTTC. Its translation is CASSRWGMYF.

The chain uses TRBV28 and TRBJ2-5; 11 nucleotides align to TRBD1. Germline loops: CDR1 MDHEN, CDR2 SYDVKM. The trim removed 4 bases at V and 4 bases at J, leaving 5 bases unmatched. The CDR3 covers 15 residues. CDR3 residues: CASSSGQGAAETQYF. CDR3 bases: TGTGCCAGCAGTTCCGGACAGGGGGCAGCAGAGACCCAGTACTTC.

The V and J genes are TRBV20-1 and TRBJ1-1; D remains unclear. The germline V gene encodes CDR1 DFQATT and CDR2 SNEGSKA (reference sequence). The ends were cut back, 3 bases at V and 1 base at J, with 9 bases in the middle. This CDR3 has 13 amino acids. The CDR3 sequence is CSASTESNTEAFF. In DNA, the CDR3 is TGCAGTGCTAGCACAGAATCGAACACTGAAGCTTTCTTT.

This clonotype was detected only a few times. The rearrangement uses TRBV20-1 and TRBJ2-7; 11 bases agree with TRBD2. The CDR3 runs to 15 residues. Germline V CDR1 and CDR2: DFQATT, SNEGSKA (reference sequence). V lost 4 bases, J lost 2 bases, and 7 bases stayed unmatched. CDR3 in DNA: TGCAGTGCTATCCCGCTAGCGGGAGGCACCTACGAGCAGTACTTC. The encoded protein is CSAIPLAGGTYEQYF.